Listed here are 14 T cell receptor beta chains from one sample, sequenced in a study of tissue T cells after allogeneic stem cell transplantation. As for time point: mouse harvest day 7 after allogeneic transplant. Mouse grafts combined 10^7 T-cell-depleted bone marrow cells with 10^6 splenic CD5+ T cells. TCRdb's table, derived via immunoSEQ multiplex PCR, lists solely in-frame clones and lacks some. The data show several thousand clones, with under 55% seen just once and around 7.6% held by the top ten. Source material: gut tissue. The receptors were gathered from a female BALB/c mouse given C57BL/6 T cells with graft-versus-host disease after an allogeneic hematopoietic cell transplant.

A remark on this clone: Germline and genes here are mouse. Read sequence stops 1 residue before the CDR3 end, and the germline J gene provides the missing end. Different DNA sequences within this sample yield the same CDR3. The chain has TRBV17 and TRBJ1-2; TRBD1 matches 10 bases. The V gene end was trimmed by 6 bases and the J gene end by 1 base; junction bases not matched to a gene: 5. Germline V CDR1 and CDR2: MNHDT, YYDKIL. The CDR3 sequence is 15 residues long. CDR3 amino acids: CASSPGTGENSDYTF. The CDR3 bases that were read are TGTGCTAGCAGCCCCGGGACAGGGGAAAACTCCGACTACACC.

Details on this clone: The listed genes are named as in mouse. The read terminates 1 residue ahead of where the CDR3 ends, so the germline J gene completes it. The chain carries TRBV3 and TRBJ2-4; TRBD1 might be the D (6 bases). Germline lookup yields CDR1 SNHLY and CDR2 FYNGKV (reference sequence). The CDR3 spans 13 residues. V lost 3 bases and J 8 bases, leaving 12 bases between the germline ends. The DNA read from the CDR3 is TGTGCCAGCAGCTTCTCAGGGGTGGGCACCTTGTAC. Translating it yields CASSFSGVGTLY. The whole CDR3 reads CASSFSGVGTLYF.

Turning to this clone: Gene names are the mouse ones. The sequence runs out 1 residue before the end of the CDR3; the remainder is reconstructed from the germline J gene. This chain links TRBV26 with TRBJ2-5, with D perhaps matching TRBD2 (6 bases). Germline CDR1 reads KGHPV; CDR2 reads FQNQEV (reference sequence). CDR3 length: 13 residues. With 6 bases removed from V and 0 bases from J, the gap between germline ends came to 7 bases. Here the CDR3 reads CASSWGNQDTQYF. Incomplete CDR3 DNA: TGTGCCAGCAGCTGGGGTAACCAAGACACCCAGTAC.

Worth noting for this clone: Here the gene names and germline are mouse. The read terminates 1 residue ahead of where the CDR3 ends, so the germline J gene completes it. The chain links TRBV29 to TRBJ1-1; D gene uncertain. Germline values: CDR1 MSHET, CDR2 SYDVDS. The CDR3 loop spans 14 amino acids. Between the trimmed V and J ends, which lost 3 bases and 0 bases, there was a span of 8 bases. The CDR3 protein is CASSFAGANTEVFF. The sequenced CDR3 bases are TGTGCTAGCAGTTTCGCAGGAGCAAACACAGAAGTCTTC.

Comments on this clone: Gene names are mouse gene names. The read halts 1 residue ahead of the CDR3 end, with the missing end drawn from the germline J gene. V gene TRBV26 combines with J gene TRBJ2-5, with 13 bases matching TRBD2. Germline CDR1 is KGHPV and CDR2 is FQNQEV (reference sequence). CDR3 length: 13 amino acids. J was trimmed by 7 bases and V by 6 bases; bases with no gene match: 1. Partial CDR3 DNA: TGTGCCAGCAGGGGACTGGGGGGGAACACCCAGTAC. Its protein product is CASRGLGGNTQY. The CDR3, in full, reads CASRGLGGNTQYF.

A word on this clone: Mouse names are used for the genes. With the read ending 1 residue before the CDR3 end, the germline J gene is used to fill in that end. The chain links TRBV26 to TRBJ2-2; 9 bases map to TRBD1. The germline V gene has CDR1 KGHPV and CDR2 FQNQEV (reference sequence). The trim removed 1 base at V and 0 bases at J, leaving 0 bases unmatched. The CDR3 spans 16 residues. CDR3 DNA (partial): TGTGCCAGCAGTCTGTGGACAGGGGCAAACACCGGGCAGCTCTAC. It codes for CASSLWTGANTGQLY. The whole CDR3 is CASSLWTGANTGQLYF. Complete variable domain (other parts from reference TRBV26 and TRBJ2-2): NSKVIQTPRYLVKGQGQKAKMRCIPEKGHPVVFWYQQNKNNEFKFLINFQNQEVLQQIDMTEKRFSAECPSNSPCSLEIQSSEAGDSALYLCASSLWTGANTGQLYFGEGSKLTVL.

This clone appeared a few times. Gene names follow the mouse nomenclature. The read halts 1 residue ahead of the CDR3 end, with the missing end drawn from the germline J gene. The chain has TRBV26 and TRBJ1-4; D not certain. Trimming removed 3 bases from V and 7 bases from J, with 9 bases in between. Per germline, CDR1 KGHPV and CDR2 FQNQEV (reference sequence). CDR3 length equals 13 residues. CDR3 residues: CASSLMGGERLFF. The sequenced CDR3 bases are TGTGCCAGCAGTCTCATGGGAGGCGAAAGATTATTT.

By share of the sample, this clone is medium-sized (0.01 to 0.1%). Gene names and germline refer to mouse. The observed sequence ends 1 residue before the CDR3 terminus, with the missing tail filled in from the germline J gene. This chain connects TRBV31 to TRBJ2-7, with 7 bases lining up with TRBD2. Germline trimming cut 0 bases from V and 6 bases from J; bases unmatched to any gene: 5. Per the germline V gene, CDR1 is GKSSPN and CDR2 is SITVG. The CDR3 is made up of 13 amino acids. CDR3 region: CAWSLRWGVEQYF. The DNA read from the CDR3 is TGTGCCTGGAGTCTAAGGTGGGGGGTTGAACAGTAC.

A word on this clone: Gene names are the mouse ones. The sequenced CDR3 bases are TGTGCAAGCAGCTCCTCCAACGAAAGATTATTT. This translates into CASSSSNERLF. The entire CDR3 protein is CASSSSNERLFF. The chain is built from TRBV16 and TRBJ1-4; the D is unclear. Read data end 1 residue before the CDR3 end; the end is taken from the germline J gene. Per the germline V gene, CDR1 is SGHSA and CDR2 is FRNQAP. The CDR3 is made up of 12 amino acids. Trimming cost V 4 bases and J 2 bases, with 2 bases left between them.

Note on this clone: These gene names are mouse names. The CDR3 is cut off 1 residue early in the read; its end comes from the germline J gene. The V call is TRBV31, the J call TRBJ1-4, with 9 bases matching TRBD1. CDR3 length equals 14 residues. V trimming: 2 bases; J trimming: 7 bases; junction bases outside the gene matches: 5. From germline, CDR1 is GKSSPN and CDR2 SITVG. This CDR3 reads CAWSLTGGSERLFF. The DNA read from the CDR3 is TGTGCCTGGAGTTTGACAGGGGGGAGCGAAAGATTATTT.

This clone was seen more than once but under ten times. Germline and genes: mouse. The CDR3 end falls 1 residue outside the read, so it is completed with the germline J gene. The rearrangement uses TRBV13-1 and TRBJ2-1; the D is unclear. The CDR3 spans 13 residues. Deletions cut 4 bases from V and 0 bases from J, with 5 bases between. Germline CDR1 and CDR2: NSHNY and SYGAGN. The sequenced CDR3 bases are TGTGCCAGCAGTCATTATAACTATGCTGAGCAGTTC. This translates into CASSHYNYAEQF. The CDR3, in full, reads CASSHYNYAEQFF.

This clone was detected only once. Gene labels here are mouse ones. From the germline J gene comes the end of the CDR3, since the read stops 1 residue before it. The chain has TRBV26 and TRBJ1-2; D unclear. CDR1 is KGHPV and CDR2 is FQNQEV in the germline V gene (reference sequence). This CDR3 has 11 residues. The ends were cut back, 0 bases at V and 6 bases at J, with 2 bases in the middle. Here the CDR3 reads CASSLSTDYTF. CDR3 bases read: TGTGCCAGCAGTCTGTCGACCGACTACACC.

A note on this clone: Mouse germline and gene names are used. The sequence runs out 1 residue before the end of the CDR3; the remainder is reconstructed from the germline J gene. V gene TRBV12-2 combines with J gene TRBJ2-5; D is unresolved. V was cut by 1 base and J by 7 bases, with 8 bases left in between. This CDR3 has 12 residues. Germline CDR1 is SGHLS and CDR2 is HYDKME. The CDR3 region is CASSLKGYTQYF. The CDR3 DNA, read in part, is TGTGCCAGCTCTCTAAAAGGGTACACCCAGTAC.

Comment on this clone: All gene names here are mouse names. The covered CDR3 bases are TGTGCCAGCAGTTTAGGGGGGCCCGGGCAGCTCTAC. It translates to CASSLGGPGQLY. Given in full, the CDR3 is CASSLGGPGQLYF. The rearrangement links TRBV15 to TRBJ2-2, with D possibly called TRBD1 or TRBD2 (6 bases each). The CDR3 extends 1 residue past the end of the read, so its final part is completed from the germline J gene. The length of the CDR3 is 13 residues. The ends were cut back, 1 base at V and 6 bases at J, with 6 bases in the middle. The germline V gene has CDR1 SGHND and CDR2 FRSKSL.